Described below is a single TCR beta chain sequence and its context. Its antigen is unknown. These data are taken from a study of graft-versus-host responses after intestinal transplantation. Germline assignment: CDR1 SGHVS and CDR2 FNYEAQ. The length of the CDR3 is 18 residues. Unmatched junction bases numbered 6, after V lost 0 bases and J lost 1 base. Some clones are missing from TCRdb's copy, which holds only in-frame ones; the method was immunoSEQ multiplex PCR. The data contain some 90,000 clones, around nine tenths of them seen just once; the ten biggest clones take up 0.3% to 0.35%. Findings and limits, study-wide: Peak GvH clone levels in circulation were associated with early post-transplant HvG declines. Some GvH clones appeared in ileal mucosa or blood before recipient bone marrow.

The rearrangement links TRBV7-6 to TRBJ2-1; 10 bases fit TRBD2. The sequencing used unstimulated CD4+ T cells sorted from spleen or lymph node cells, collected before intestinal transplant. The origin of this receptor is a human donor who received an intestinal transplant. CDR3 DNA: TGTGCCAGCAGCTTAGCGCGGAATAGCGGGAGGTCCTACAATGAGCAGTTCTTC. It specifies CASSLARNSGRSYNEQFF.